The 26 T cell receptor beta chains listed next were all sequenced from one sample in a study of T cell responses to AZD1222 COVID-19 vaccine (dated by TCRdb to about 2021). The method was the immunoSEQ multiplex PCR assay. Not all clones reach the TCRdb copy of this immuneACCESS table, which keeps in-frame sequences only. Checked studies attribute under half of the gap to unresolved V genes and leave the rest unexplained. The sample table holds fewer than 85,000 clones, of which about 90% were seen once. 7% to 8.5% of the sample is in the top ten clones. The sample's time point label is to be understood as: baseline before first vaccination. What the treatment or condition label conveys for this sample: meningococcal conjugate vaccine given as trial control. Sequencing used peripheral blood, obtained on day 0 of MenACWY control vaccination. The receptors come from an adult in good health.

The chain combines TRBV9 with TRBJ2-2, with D possibly TRBD1 on 5 matching bases. Between the trimmed V and J ends, which lost 0 bases and 6 bases, there was a span of 15 bases. The CDR3 runs 16 residues. CDR1 SGDLS and CDR2 YYNGEE come from the germline V gene. The CDR3 DNA follows: TGTGCCAGCAGCGTAGGCTCAGGGTGGAAGGCCGGGGAGCTGTTTTTT. It translates to CASSVGSGWKAGELFF.

The chain joins TRBV6-2 or TRBV6-3 to TRBJ2-5, with D hard to call. CDR1 is MNHEY, CDR2 SVGEGT, per germline. V was trimmed by 2 bases and J by 0 bases, leaving 4 bases between them. CDR3 length equals 13 residues. The CDR3 sequence: CASSYGNQETQYF. The CDR3 DNA follows: TGTGCCAGCAGTTACGGGAACCAAGAGACCCAGTACTTC.

V gene TRBV5-1 combines with J gene TRBJ2-6; 8 bases align to TRBD1. This CDR3 comprises 18 residues. The J segment lost 1 base and the V segment lost 4 bases, leaving 10 bases of the junction unmatched. Germline CDR1 is SGHRS and CDR2 is YFSETQ. CDR3 sequence (DNA): TGCGCCAGCAGCCAACAGGACAGGGCCGGGTCTGGGGCCAACGTCCTGACTTTC. Its protein is CASSQQDRAGSGANVLTF.

This clone was seen only once. The V and J genes are TRBV3-1 (or the pseudogene TRBV3-2) and TRBJ1-6; 8 bases fit TRBD1. J was trimmed by 7 bases and V by 0 bases; bases with no gene match: 5. CDR1 LGHDT and CDR2 YNNKEL come from the germline V gene (reference sequence). This CDR3 spans 16 amino acids. The CDR3 DNA follows: TGTGCCAGCAGCCAAGAACCCAGGGGGCACAATTCACCCCTCCACTTT. It specifies CASSQEPRGHNSPLHF.

The V and J genes are TRBV5-1 and TRBJ2-5; 10 bases agree with TRBD1. The CDR3 contains 16 residues. Looked up from germline, CDR1 is SGHRS and CDR2 is YFSETQ. V lost 2 bases and J lost 5; bases outside the gene matches: 9. This CDR3 is CASSLERQGARETQYF. Here the CDR3 DNA reads TGCGCCAGCAGCTTAGAGAGACAGGGGGCTAGGGAGACCCAGTACTTC.

In this sample, this clone turned up a few times. J is TRBJ2-3 and V is TRBV7-9, with 11 bases identical to TRBD2. Trimming at V came to 4 bases and at J to 0 bases, leaving 3 bases not matched to a gene. The CDR3 loop spans 16 amino acids. Per the germline V gene, CDR1 is SEHNR and CDR2 is FQNEAQ (reference sequence). Here the CDR3 DNA reads TGTGCCAGCAGCTCGGGACTAGCGGATAGCACAGATACGCAGTATTTT. Encoded protein: CASSSGLADSTDTQYF.

The gene calls are TRBV6-2 or TRBV6-3 and TRBJ2-1; no definite D call. V lost 4 bases and J 14 bases, leaving 21 bases between the germline ends. The CDR3 covers 14 residues. The germline V gene encodes CDR1 MNHEY and CDR2 SVGEGT. CDR3 in amino acids: CASSSTRIALGEFF. Here the CDR3 DNA reads TGTGCCAGCAGTTCCACAAGGATCGCGCTTGGGGAGTTCTTC.

This chain uses TRBV4-2 with TRBJ2-2, with a tentative D call TRBD1 (6 bases). The V gene's germline CDR1 is LGHNA and CDR2 YNFKEQ. The V end was cut by 7 bases, the J end by 3 bases, with 15 bases between. This CDR3 has 15 residues. CDR3 sequence: CASNREILDTGELFF. CDR3 bases: TGTGCCAGCAACAGGGAGATTTTGGACACCGGGGAGCTGTTTTTT.

The sample holds one count of this clone. This rearrangement joins TRBV28 to TRBJ1-4; 8 bases are shared with TRBD1. Unmatched junction bases numbered 5, after V lost 3 bases and J lost 8 bases. Per the germline V gene, CDR1 is MDHEN and CDR2 is SYDVKM. The CDR3 is made up of 14 amino acids. CDR3 DNA sequence: TGTGCCAGCAGTTTGGACAGGGTTTTGGAAAAACTGTTTTTT. Protein: CASSLDRVLEKLFF.

This chain joins TRBV19 and TRBJ2-1, with TRBD2 matching over 9 bases. Germline V CDR1 and CDR2: LNHDA, SQIVND (reference sequence). This CDR3 region has 15 residues. The V gene end was trimmed by 6 bases and the J gene end by 3 bases; junction bases not matched to a gene: 6. The CDR3 nucleotides read TGTGCCAGTAGCACGACTAGCGGAGGCTACAATGAGCAGTTCTTC. Translation: CASSTTSGGYNEQFF.

The chain has TRBV9 and TRBJ2-1; D ambiguous. The CDR3 length is 11 residues. V dropped 0 bases and J dropped 10 bases, with 5 bases sitting between them. Germline CDR1 and CDR2: SGDLS and YYNGEE. The CDR3 region has the DNA TGTGCCAGCAGCGTAGATATGGAGCAGTTCTTC. Encoded protein: CASSVDMEQFF.

The chain couples TRBV27 to TRBJ1-6; TRBD1 might be the D (6 bases). V gave up 2 bases and J gave up 10 bases, with 9 bases separating them. Germline V gives CDR1 MNHEY, CDR2 SMNVEV (reference sequence). The CDR3 length is 13 residues. CDR3 nucleotide sequence: TGTGCCAGCAGTTTAACAGGGCCCTCACCCCTCCACTTT. Its protein product is CASSLTGPSPLHF.

This clone was observed a single time. V and J are TRBV30 and TRBJ2-3; D is undetermined. CDR1 and CDR2 (germline): GTSNPN, SVGIG (reference sequence). V was shortened by 3 bases and J by 9 bases, with 13 bases between the two germline ends. The CDR3 is 12 residues long. The CDR3 nucleotides are TGTGCCTGGAGCCCCCCTGGGATGACGCAGTATTTT. Its translation: CAWSPPGMTQYF.

The sample holds one count of this clone. This rearrangement joins TRBV7-2 to TRBJ2-1; 7 bases map to TRBD1. This CDR3 comprises 11 residues. CDR1 SGHTA and CDR2 FQGNSA come from the germline V gene. V dropped 10 bases and J dropped 5; count of bases not matched to a gene: 2. The CDR3 is CATGQNNEQFF. CDR3 DNA: TGTGCCACGGGACAGAACAATGAGCAGTTCTTC.

The chain combines TRBV19 with TRBJ1-2; D gene unclear. V was clipped by 8 bases and J by 4 bases, with 20 bases between them. This CDR3 is 15 amino acids long. Per the germline V gene, CDR1 is LNHDA and CDR2 is SQIVND (reference sequence). The CDR3 loop reads CASRGGLRLGYGYTF. DNA of the CDR3: TGTGCCAGTCGCGGCGGGCTGCGCCTTGGCTATGGCTACACCTTC.

The chain joins TRBV9 to TRBJ2-7; TRBD2 matches at 10 bases. V shed 3 bases and J 6 bases; nucleotides not matched to a gene: 6. This CDR3 contains 14 residues. CDR1 is SGDLS and CDR2 is YYNGEE in the germline V gene. DNA for the CDR3: TGTGCCAGCAGCGCGGGACTAGCGAGGGGCGAGCAGTACTTC. It translates to CASSAGLARGEQYF.

This clone was seen a few times. The gene calls are TRBV4-3 and TRBJ2-7, with 11 positions matching TRBD1. CDR1 LGHNA and CDR2 YSLEER come from the germline V gene. The V and J ends lost 4 bases and 7 bases, in that order; junction bases with no gene match: 3. This CDR3 region has 13 residues. CDR3 in amino acids: CASSPGTGGEQYF. The CDR3 bases are TGCGCCAGCAGCCCCGGGACAGGGGGGGAGCAGTACTTC.

The chain carries TRBV30 and TRBJ2-1; 9 bases line up with TRBD1. Per germline, CDR1 GTSNPN and CDR2 SVGIG (reference sequence). The CDR3 has 13 amino acids. The ends lost 7 bases at V and 4 bases at J; junction bases unmatched: 5. CDR3 sequence (DNA): TGTGCCTCAGGACAGGGGAAGTACAATGAGCAGTTCTTC. Translating it yields CASGQGKYNEQFF.

This chain joins TRBV7-2 and TRBJ2-3; weak D call: TRBD1 (5 bases). The V gene lost 5 bases and the J gene lost 6 bases, with 9 bases spanning the gap. The CDR3 spans 12 residues. Germline CDR1 and CDR2: SGHTA and FQGNSA. The CDR3 nucleotides read TGTGCCAGCAGCGCCAACAGGGATACGCAGTATTTT. Residues: CASSANRDTQYF.

The genes are TRBV3-1 (or the pseudogene TRBV3-2) and TRBJ1-4; a possible D gene is TRBD1 (5 bases). The V gene lost 5 bases and the J gene lost 8 bases, with 18 bases spanning the gap. The CDR3 contains 15 residues. Germline V lookup: CDR1 LGHDT, CDR2 YNNKEL (reference sequence). CDR3 nucleotide sequence: TGTGCCAGCAGCTCCTCCCGGCTGCGGGACGAAAAACTGTTTTTT. Translated: CASSSSRLRDEKLFF.

Only one count was recorded for this clone. This sequence joins TRBV11-2 and TRBJ2-2, with 9 bases matching TRBD1. Germline CDR1 reads SGHAT; CDR2 reads FQNNGV. The CDR3 is made up of 16 amino acids. The ends lost 2 bases at V and 7 bases at J; junction bases unmatched: 8. The CDR3 sequence is CASSLSGQGAFGELFF. The CDR3 bases are TGTGCCAGCAGCTTATCGGGACAGGGTGCTTTCGGGGAGCTGTTTTTT.

J is TRBJ1-1 and V is TRBV7-2, with 8 bases aligning to TRBD1. The junction had 9 bases not matched to a gene; V was cut back by 10 bases and J by 2 bases. This CDR3 comprises 14 residues. Germline V lookup: CDR1 SGHTA, CDR2 FQGNSA. The CDR3 loop reads CATTRDRYNTEAFF. The CDR3 DNA sequence: TGTGCCACCACTCGGGACAGGTATAACACTGAAGCTTTCTTT. Using reference TRBV7-2 and TRBJ1-1 for the parts outside the CDR3, the full variable domain is GAGVSQSPSNKVTEKGKDVELRCDPISGHTALYWYRQSLGQGLEFLIYFQGNSAPDKSGLPSDRFSAERTGGSVSTLTIQRTQQEDSAVYLCATTRDRYNTEAFFGQGTRLTVV.

The gene calls are TRBV12-3 or TRBV12-4 and TRBJ2-5; D unclear. The germline V and J ends were trimmed by 6 bases and 7 bases, with 9 bases remaining between them. This CDR3 is built from 11 residues. The CDR3 loop reads CASSPGVTQYF. CDR3 DNA: TGTGCCAGCAGCCCGGGCGTGACCCAGTACTTC.

This chain uses TRBV6-2 or TRBV6-3 with TRBJ2-7; no clear D. The CDR3 runs to 14 residues. In germline, CDR1 is MNHEY, CDR2 SVGEGT. V dropped 5 bases and J dropped 3 bases, with 14 bases sitting between them. The CDR3 nucleotides read TGTGCCAGCAGTCGGGCGTGGTCTCGCTACGAGCAGTACTTC. Its translation is CASSRAWSRYEQYF.

This chain uses TRBV4-1 with TRBJ1-2; D is ambiguous. Between the trimmed V and J ends, which lost 0 bases and 7 bases, there was a span of 12 bases. The germline CDR1 and CDR2 sequences are MGHRA and YSYEKL. The CDR3 is 14 residues long. The CDR3 region has the DNA TGCGCCAGCAGCCAAGAGGGTTTGGGCAGTGGCTACACCTTC. It translates to CASSQEGLGSGYTF.

The V and J genes are TRBV28 and TRBJ2-2, with 7 nucleotides matching TRBD1. Trimming took 6 bases from V and 6 from J; bases not matched to a gene: 13. CDR3 size: 16 residues. Germline-derived CDR1 and CDR2 are MDHEN and SYDVKM. This CDR3 is CASRSPGQLSSGELFF. CDR3 sequence (DNA): TGTGCCAGCAGGAGTCCGGGACAGTTATCATCCGGGGAGCTGTTTTTT.